A single sample is the source of the 10 T cell receptor beta chains below, sequenced in a study of post-analysis software for immune sequencing data. General study results and limits: Elevated frequency relative to controls characterized several TRBV segments in patients, TRBV5-6, TRBV5-1 and TRBV20-1 among them.

Prepared TCR beta cDNA libraries contained unique molecular identifiers. Using its own MiXCR run on the PCR reads, TCRdb lists one record per CDR3 protein. The table shows about 820,000 distinct CDR3 sequences, with about 57% occurring only once. Their specific antigens are unknown. The sequenced material came from blood. All receptors come from a girl aged 5 to 17 with multiple sclerosis.

This sequence joins TRBV5-6 and TRBJ2-7; TRBD1 agrees at 12 bases. This CDR3 has 18 residues. V gave up 4 bases and J gave up 7 bases; unmatched junction bases: 18. Germline V lookup: CDR1 SGHDT, CDR2 YYEEEE. CDR3 DNA: TGTGCCAGCAGCGCACCGGGACAGGGGGCGCCTAATGGCCCAGAGCAGTACTTC. Translating it yields CASSAPGQGAPNGPEQYF.

V usage is TRBV5-6 and J usage is TRBJ2-7; tentatively, D is TRBD1 or TRBD2 (5 bases each). The CDR3 has 14 residues. Germline V lookup: CDR1 SGHDT, CDR2 YYEEEE. V was clipped by 3 bases and J by 3 bases, with 13 bases between them. CDR3 nucleotides: TGTGCCAGCAGCTCCCGGGACGGGATCTACGAGCAGTACTTC. This encodes CASSSRDGIYEQYF.

The rearrangement links TRBV7-2 to TRBJ2-7; D is unresolved. Germline V gene lookup returns CDR1 SGHTA and CDR2 FQGNSA. Trimming left V 5 bases short and J 2 bases short, with 4 bases between. There are 11 residues in the CDR3. The CDR3 here is CTSSTTYEQYF. The CDR3 DNA reads as TGTACCAGCAGCACGACCTACGAGCAGTACTTC. Supplemented by reference TRBV7-2 and TRBJ2-7, the full variable domain reads GAGVSQSPSNKVTEKGKDVELRCDPISGHTALYWYRQSLGQGLEFLIYFQGNSAPDKSGLPSDRFSAERTGGSVSTLTIQRTQQEDSAVYLCTSSTTYEQYFGPGTRLTVT.

The chain carries TRBV2 and TRBJ2-5; D is uncertain. Trimming took off 7 bases at V and 5 bases at J, with 8 bases between the two ends. This CDR3 contains 11 residues. Germline CDR1 is SNHLY and CDR2 is FYNNEI. CDR3 coding DNA: TGTGCCAGCAAGGGTTTTGAGACCCAGTACTTC. Translating it yields CASKGFETQYF.

This clonotype was detected only once. At one end the junction does not follow the germline gene, possibly because of a read error. This chain uses TRBV29-1 with TRBJ1-2; perhaps TRBD1 as D (5 bases). The germline V gene has CDR1 SQVTM and CDR2 ANQGSEA. The CDR3 runs 16 residues. The CDR3 nucleotides are TGCAGCGCTGAAGATGCGGCGGGGGGTGCTAACTATGGCTACACCTTC. Its translation: CSAEDAAGGANYGYTF.

This clonotype was detected a few times. The chain couples TRBV20-1 to TRBJ2-1, with 12 positions matching TRBD1. Trimming at V came to 3 bases and at J to 13 bases, leaving 13 bases not matched to a gene. The CDR3 extends over 15 amino acids. Germline V gives CDR1 DFQATT, CDR2 SNEGSKA (reference sequence). Here the CDR3 reads CSASRRDRGRPGQFF. The CDR3 DNA reads TGCAGTGCTAGTCGGAGGGACAGGGGGCGCCCCGGTCAGTTCTTC.

This chain links TRBV29-1 with TRBJ2-7; either TRBD1 or TRBD2 may supply D (5 bases each). Trimming took off 0 bases at V and 4 bases at J, with 13 bases between the two ends. CDR3 size: 14 residues. Germline CDR1 is SQVTM and CDR2 is ANQGSEA. CDR3 region: CSVEDLQGGYEQYF. CDR3 sequence (DNA): TGCAGCGTTGAAGATCTCCAGGGCGGGTACGAGCAGTACTTC.

The V and J genes are TRBV20-1 and TRBJ1-1; weak D call: TRBD1 (5 bases). Per the germline V gene, CDR1 is DFQATT and CDR2 is SNEGSKA (reference sequence). Trimming removed 6 bases at V and 5 bases at J, with 16 bases between. The CDR3 extends over 13 amino acids. The CDR3 DNA follows: TGCAGTGCCCAAGACAGCAGAGAGACTGAAGCTTTCTTT. It encodes CSAQDSRETEAFF.

This clonotype was detected only a few times. The rearrangement links TRBV5-1 to TRBJ2-1, with TRBD2 matching over 8 bases. The junction had 13 bases not matched to a gene; V was cut back by 0 bases and J by 2 bases. CDR1 SGHRS and CDR2 YFSETQ come from the germline V gene. The CDR3 extends over 19 amino acids. This chain's CDR3 is CASSLAGRGAGRAYNEQFF. The DNA for the CDR3 is TGCGCCAGCAGCTTGGCCGGTAGGGGTGCCGGGAGGGCCTACAATGAGCAGTTCTTC.

This clonotype was counted once. Mismatch with germline at one junction end may stem from a read error. V usage is TRBV13 and J usage is TRBJ2-1, with D possibly TRBD2 on 5 matching bases. The germline V gene encodes CDR1 PRHDT and CDR2 FYEKMQ (reference sequence). The CDR3 covers 14 residues. This CDR3 reads CASSSRTGYNERFF. DNA of the CDR3: TGTGCCAGCAGCTCAAGGACGGGGTACAATGAGCGGTTCTTC.